This TCR beta chain was captured by sequencing in a study of blood T cell repertoires in COVID-19. About the study: T cells, B-cell-depleted T cells, or PBMCs supplied cDNA or gDNA.

Sequencing used immunoSEQ multiplex PCR; TCRdb keeps in-frame clones, though not all of them. The profile shows about 48,000 clones, 82% of them singletons. CDR3 length: 18 amino acids. The V gene's germline CDR1 is ENHRY and CDR2 SYGVKD. V lost 6 bases to trimming and J lost 5 bases; unmatched junction nucleotides: 18. The J gene is TRBJ1-2, the V gene TRBV10-3, with TRBD1 matching 10 bases. The sample was peripheral blood. This receptor was obtained from a man aged 35-49 years with acute or convalescent COVID-19. The CDR3 DNA is TGTGCCATCAGCCCCGGGACAGGGGACCCTCGGGGGAATTATGGCTACACCTTC. Residues: CAISPGTGDPRGNYGYTF.